The subject of this entry is one T cell receptor beta chain. Naive CD8 cells were CD45RO-negative, positively selected for CCR7, excluding terminally differentiated effector memory CD45RA+ cells. This record belongs to a study of shared clonotypes between healthy human individuals. As for the study in general: Per-donor plates numbered three CD4 naive, three CD4 memory, two CD8 naive and one CD8 memory.

The CDR3 length is 15 residues. The trim removed 4 bases at V and 3 bases at J, leaving 4 bases unmatched. Germline assignment: CDR1 PRHDT and CDR2 FYEKMQ (reference sequence). Some clones are missing from TCRdb's copy, which holds only in-frame ones; the method was immunoSEQ multiplex PCR. The data show roughly 590,000 clones, 95% to 96% seen once. The material sequenced was naive CD8+ T cells sorted from blood. V usage is TRBV13 and J usage is TRBJ2-2; TRBD1 matches at 8 bases. This sequence originates from a woman aged 30 to 39 in good health. Written as DNA, the CDR3 is TGTGCCAGCAGCTCCCAGGGGGCGCACACCGGGGAGCTGTTTTTT. It encodes CASSSQGAHTGELFF.